This TCR beta chain was identified in a study of blood T cell repertoires in COVID-19. Cohort 3 donors were reported recovered after two negative PCRs, clearance, or symptom resolution. The germline CDR1 and CDR2 sequences are SGHNT and YENEEA. The CDR3 totals 14 residues. The V and J ends lost 1 base and 7 bases respectively, with 13 bases between them. Sequencing was performed with immunoSEQ multiplex PCR; in TCRdb, only in-frame clones are kept and a portion is missing. The data hold 200,000 to 250,000 clones, with over 80% observed a single time. The clonotype comes from a woman aged 18 to 35 who had recovered from COVID-19. The V call is TRBV11-3, the J call TRBJ1-2; D is ambiguous. Sequencing was carried out using PBMCs or T cells enriched from blood (not recorded which). The CDR3 coding sequence is TGTGCCAGCAGCTTAGGGGAGGACGTGTCTGGCTACACCTTC. It specifies CASSLGEDVSGYTF.